These 20 T cell receptor beta chains came from one sample sequenced in a study of beta chain features in type 1 diabetes. Every isolated RNA sample was fully reverse transcribed, so sequencing captured expressed TCRB transcripts. Profiled with immunoSEQ multiplex PCR; TCRdb holds only in-frame clones, not every one. Of about 220,000 clones listed, approximately 11% are singletons. Material for sequencing was central memory CD4+ T cells from blood. These receptors originate from a man aged 18 to 30 in good health.

The chain recombines TRBV9 with TRBJ2-3, with no clear D. The CDR3 sequence is 17 residues long. The germline CDR1 and CDR2 sequences are SGDLS and YYNGEE. V shed 0 bases and J shed 2 bases, with 16 bases lying between them. This chain's CDR3 is CASSVDARISFTDTQYF. In DNA form, the CDR3 reads TGTGCCAGCAGCGTAGACGCACGCATTAGCTTCACAGATACGCAGTATTTT.

This clone was recorded many times. V is TRBV7-2 and J is TRBJ2-5; possible D gene TRBD2, 5 bases. The V gene lost 5 bases and the J gene lost 4 bases, with 17 bases spanning the gap. Germline values: CDR1 SGHTA, CDR2 FQGNSA. The CDR3 has 15 amino acids. CDR3 sequence (DNA): TGTGCCAGCAGCCCCACTCGGGGATGGCCAGAGACCCAGTACTTC. It yields the protein CASSPTRGWPETQYF.

This clone appeared a single time. CDR3 amino acids: CAWSGGGLEQYF. The CDR3 DNA is TGTGCCTGGAGTGGTGGGGGGCTCGAGCAGTACTTC. This chain joins TRBV30 and TRBJ2-7; D is perhaps TRBD1 or TRBD2 (6 bases each). The CDR3 is 12 amino acids. V shed 1 base and J shed 6 bases, with 10 bases lying between them. Germline lookup yields CDR1 GTSNPN and CDR2 SVGIG (reference sequence). Variable domain in full (rest from reference TRBV30 and TRBJ2-7): SQTIHQWPATLVQPVGSPLSLECTVEGTSNPNLYWYRQAAGRGLQLLFYSVGIGQISSEVPQNLSASRPQDRQFILSSKKLLLSDSGFYLCAWSGGGLEQYFGPGTRLTVT.

This clone turned up a few times. The chain employs TRBV5-6 and TRBJ1-2, with D maybe TRBD1 (5 bases). With 1 base removed from V and 7 bases from J, the gap between germline ends came to 14 bases. CDR3 size: 14 residues. Germline-derived CDR1 and CDR2 are SGHDT and YYEEEE. The CDR3 DNA follows: TGTGCCAGCAGCTTGTATTCGGCAGGGAGTGGCTACACCTTC. Its translation is CASSLYSAGSGYTF.

This clone was detected only a few times. The chain uses TRBV9 and TRBJ2-7; D unclear. Trimming removed 0 bases from V and 7 bases from J, with 17 bases in between. Germline V CDR1 and CDR2: SGDLS, YYNGEE. The CDR3 is made up of 15 amino acids. CDR3 nucleotides: TGTGCCAGCAGCGTAGTCGGGTCCCCAATAAGGGAGCAGTACTTC. It encodes CASSVVGSPIREQYF.

The V gene is TRBV6-5, the J gene TRBJ2-4; D might be TRBD1 (6 bases). CDR1 is MNHEY and CDR2 is SVGAGI in the germline V gene. The CDR3 runs to 13 residues. V lost 3 bases and J 9 bases, leaving 12 bases between the germline ends. Here the CDR3 DNA reads TGTGCCAGCAGTTATCAGAGGGGGAGCATTCAGTACTTC. Protein product: CASSYQRGSIQYF.

A few counts support this clone. J is TRBJ2-1 and V is TRBV10-3; unclear D gene. Germline assignment: CDR1 ENHRY and CDR2 SYGVKD. This CDR3 has 11 residues. The CDR3 DNA follows: TGTGCGATTAGCTCCTACAATGAGCAGTTCTTC. It translates to CAISSYNEQFF.

This clone occurred many times. The genes are TRBV21-1 and TRBJ2-7; TRBD1, the D gene given by the table, was not confirmed from the DNA. TRBV21-1 constitutes a pseudogene. The CDR3 is made up of 12 amino acids. CDR3 bases: TGTCGCATGAGACAGAGCTCCTACGAGCAGTACTTC. Translation: CRMRQSSYEQYF.

In its sample, this clone was seen a few times. The chain uses TRBV19 and TRBJ2-2, with 7 bases identical to TRBD2. The CDR3 has 12 residues. Germline V gene lookup returns CDR1 LNHDA and CDR2 SQIVND (reference sequence). V shed 6 bases and J 5 bases; nucleotides not matched to a gene: 0. CDR3 DNA sequence: TGTGCCAGTAGCGGGAGGACCGGGGAGCTGTTTTTT. Translating gives CASSGRTGELFF.

This clone was detected a few times. This is likely an artifact of a read error, given a far larger clone one base away. The rearrangement links TRBV25-1 to TRBJ2-6; D might be TRBD1 or TRBD2, each matching 6 bases. V lost 3 bases and J lost 3, with 15 bases in between. This CDR3 spans 17 amino acids. In germline, CDR1 is MGHDK, CDR2 SYGVNS. CDR3: CASSDGGSDYGANVLTF. CDR3 DNA: TGTGCCAGCAGTGACGGGGGCTCAGATTATGGGGCCAACGTCCTGACTTTC.

This clone turned up a few times. The chain carries TRBV7-2 and TRBJ2-1; D is perhaps TRBD2 (6 bases). V was pared by 5 bases and J by 4 bases, with 15 bases between. Germline CDR1 is SGHTA and CDR2 is FQGNSA. CDR3 length: 15 residues. The CDR3: CASSPAGGAYNEQFF. For the CDR3, the DNA is TGTGCCAGCAGCCCCGCTGGAGGGGCTTACAATGAGCAGTTCTTC.

V and J are TRBV6-5 and TRBJ2-7; possibly TRBD1 for D (5 bases). Germline-derived CDR1 and CDR2 are MNHEY and SVGAGI. V lost 4 bases and J lost 2, with 9 bases in between. The CDR3 contains 13 residues. The CDR3 nucleotides read TGTGCCAGCAGTTCCGACAGAACCTACGAGCAGTACTTC. Translation: CASSSDRTYEQYF.

The genes are TRBV14 and TRBJ1-4; D remains unclear. Germline V gene data show CDR1 as SGHDN and CDR2 as FVKESK. The CDR3 is made up of 14 amino acids. Trimming pared 10 bases from V and 0 bases from J, leaving 12 bases between. The CDR3: CATARGPTNEKLFF. In nucleotides, the CDR3 is TGTGCCACGGCCCGTGGACCAACTAATGAAAAACTGTTTTTT.

This clone appeared many times. This chain links TRBV30 with TRBJ2-1; D unclear. The CDR3 extends over 14 amino acids. Between the trimmed V and J ends, which lost 3 bases and 5 bases, there was a span of 14 bases. Germline V lookup: CDR1 GTSNPN, CDR2 SVGIG (reference sequence). In DNA form, the CDR3 reads TGTGCCTGGAGCCCAGAATCTAGGAACAATGAGCAGTTCTTC. Amino acids: CAWSPESRNNEQFF.

A few counts support this clone. V and J are TRBV19 and TRBJ2-7; tentative D call: TRBD1 (5 bases). CDR3 size: 11 residues. Germline V gene data show CDR1 as LNHDA and CDR2 as SQIVND (reference sequence). Trimming removed 8 bases at V and 5 bases at J, with 10 bases between. The CDR3: CASSRGDEQYF. The CDR3 coding sequence is TGTGCCAGTTCAAGGGGCGACGAGCAGTACTTC.

In this sample, this clone turned up a few times. The chain uses TRBV7-2 and TRBJ1-3; D is perhaps TRBD1 (5 bases). Trimming pared 5 bases from V and 2 bases from J, leaving 7 bases between. The CDR3 has 13 amino acids. Germline lookup yields CDR1 SGHTA and CDR2 FQGNSA. This chain's CDR3 is CASSQTAGNTIYF. The DNA of the CDR3 is TGTGCCAGCAGCCAGACAGCTGGAAACACCATATATTTT.

This clone came up many times. CDR3 nucleotide sequence: TGTGCCAGCAGCTGGACAGGACAAGAGACCCAGTACTTC. Its translation: CASSWTGQETQYF. This rearrangement joins TRBV5-6 to TRBJ2-5; TRBD1 matches 7 bases. With 3 bases clipped from V and 2 bases from J, the junction kept 1 base outside the gene matches. CDR1 is SGHDT, CDR2 YYEEEE, per germline. The CDR3 is 13 residues long.

A few counts support this clone. The J gene is TRBJ1-3, the V gene TRBV15; D remains unclear. The CDR3 contains 16 residues. V lost 0 bases and J 0 bases, leaving 9 bases between the germline ends. Germline assignment: CDR1 LNHNV and CDR2 YYDKDF (reference sequence). CDR3 DNA sequence: TGTGCCACCAGCAGAGATGTTATGAGCTCTGGAAACACCATATATTTT. Residues: CATSRDVMSSGNTIYF.

V and J are TRBV30 and TRBJ1-4; the D gene is possibly TRBD1 (6 bases). The V gene lost 2 bases and the J gene lost 11 bases, with 18 bases spanning the gap. CDR1 and CDR2 (germline): GTSNPN, SVGIG (reference sequence). There are 14 residues in the CDR3. The chain's CDR3 is CAWSQPGAYTKLFF. DNA of the CDR3: TGTGCCTGGAGTCAGCCGGGGGCCTACACGAAACTGTTTTTT.

CDR3 residues: CASSQGPGGDQPQHF. The CDR3 DNA is TGTGCCAGCAGCCAAGGCCCAGGAGGGGATCAGCCCCAGCATTTT. The chain combines TRBV4-2 with TRBJ1-5; D might be TRBD1 (5 bases). There are 15 residues in the CDR3. Germline V lookup: CDR1 LGHNA, CDR2 YNFKEQ. Trimming removed 1 base at V and 5 bases at J, with 12 bases between.